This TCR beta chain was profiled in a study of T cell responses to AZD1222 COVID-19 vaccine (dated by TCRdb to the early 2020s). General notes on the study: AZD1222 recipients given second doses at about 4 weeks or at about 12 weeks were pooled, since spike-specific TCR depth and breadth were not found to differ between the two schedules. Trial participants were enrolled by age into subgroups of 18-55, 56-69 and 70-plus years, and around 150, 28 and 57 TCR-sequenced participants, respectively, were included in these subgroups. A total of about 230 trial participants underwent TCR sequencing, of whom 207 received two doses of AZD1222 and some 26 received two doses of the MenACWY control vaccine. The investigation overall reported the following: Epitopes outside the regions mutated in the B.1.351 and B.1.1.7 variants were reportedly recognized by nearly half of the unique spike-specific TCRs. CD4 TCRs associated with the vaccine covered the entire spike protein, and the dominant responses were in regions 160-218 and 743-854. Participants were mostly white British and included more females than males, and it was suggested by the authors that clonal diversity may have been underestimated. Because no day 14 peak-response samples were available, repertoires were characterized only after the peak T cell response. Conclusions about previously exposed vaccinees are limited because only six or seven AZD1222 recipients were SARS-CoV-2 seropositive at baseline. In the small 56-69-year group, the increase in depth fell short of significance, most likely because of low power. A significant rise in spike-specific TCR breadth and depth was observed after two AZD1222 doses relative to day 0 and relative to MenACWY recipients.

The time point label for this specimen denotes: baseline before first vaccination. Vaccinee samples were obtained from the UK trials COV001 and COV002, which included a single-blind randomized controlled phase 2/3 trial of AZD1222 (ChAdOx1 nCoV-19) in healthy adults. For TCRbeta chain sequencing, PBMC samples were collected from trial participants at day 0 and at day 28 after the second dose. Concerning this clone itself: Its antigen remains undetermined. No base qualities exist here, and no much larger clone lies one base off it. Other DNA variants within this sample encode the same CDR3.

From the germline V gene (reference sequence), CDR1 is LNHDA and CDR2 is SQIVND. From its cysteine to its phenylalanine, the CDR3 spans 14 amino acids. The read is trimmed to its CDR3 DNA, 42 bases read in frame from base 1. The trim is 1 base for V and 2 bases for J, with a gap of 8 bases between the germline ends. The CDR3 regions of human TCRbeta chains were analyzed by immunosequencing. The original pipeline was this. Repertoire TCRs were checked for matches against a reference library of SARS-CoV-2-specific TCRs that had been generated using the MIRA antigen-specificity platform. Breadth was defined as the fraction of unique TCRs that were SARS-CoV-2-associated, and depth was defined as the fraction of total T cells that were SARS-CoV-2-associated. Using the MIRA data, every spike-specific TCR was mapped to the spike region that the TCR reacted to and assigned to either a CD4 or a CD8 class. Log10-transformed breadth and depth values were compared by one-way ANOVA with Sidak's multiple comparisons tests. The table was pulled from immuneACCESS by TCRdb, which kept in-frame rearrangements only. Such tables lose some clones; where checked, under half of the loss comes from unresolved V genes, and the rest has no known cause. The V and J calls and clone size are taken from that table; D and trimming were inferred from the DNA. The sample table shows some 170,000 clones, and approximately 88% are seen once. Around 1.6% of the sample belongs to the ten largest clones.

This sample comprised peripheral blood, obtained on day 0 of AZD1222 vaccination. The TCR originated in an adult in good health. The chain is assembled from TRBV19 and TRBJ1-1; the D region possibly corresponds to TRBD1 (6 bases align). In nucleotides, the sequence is TGTGCCAGTAGTATAGCAGGGGCCAACACTGAAGCTTTCTTT. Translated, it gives CASSIAGANTEAFF.